This paragraph reports one TCR beta chain. The record originates from a study of long-term antiretroviral therapy in people with HIV. Investigators performed immunoSEQ version v3.0 at survey level. Clones were read by immunoSEQ multiplex PCR, and TCRdb kept only the in-frame ones, dropping some. The data contain approximately 29,000 clones, roughly 84% of them seen just once; the ten biggest clones take up less than 8%. Trimming stripped 0 bases from V and 0 bases from J, with 18 bases between. This CDR3 region has 19 residues. The germline CDR1 and CDR2 sequences are SNHLY and FYNNEI. The gene calls are TRBV2 and TRBJ1-3; D is possibly TRBD1 (5 bases). The source is a man in his late teens or twenties with HIV. This specimen consisted of unsorted PBMCs, obtained 0.4 years after starting antiretroviral therapy. CDR3 sequence reads: CASSEALTDGQHSGNTIYF. CDR3 DNA sequence: TGTGCCAGCAGTGAAGCGCTTACGGACGGACAACACTCTGGAAACACCATATATTTT.